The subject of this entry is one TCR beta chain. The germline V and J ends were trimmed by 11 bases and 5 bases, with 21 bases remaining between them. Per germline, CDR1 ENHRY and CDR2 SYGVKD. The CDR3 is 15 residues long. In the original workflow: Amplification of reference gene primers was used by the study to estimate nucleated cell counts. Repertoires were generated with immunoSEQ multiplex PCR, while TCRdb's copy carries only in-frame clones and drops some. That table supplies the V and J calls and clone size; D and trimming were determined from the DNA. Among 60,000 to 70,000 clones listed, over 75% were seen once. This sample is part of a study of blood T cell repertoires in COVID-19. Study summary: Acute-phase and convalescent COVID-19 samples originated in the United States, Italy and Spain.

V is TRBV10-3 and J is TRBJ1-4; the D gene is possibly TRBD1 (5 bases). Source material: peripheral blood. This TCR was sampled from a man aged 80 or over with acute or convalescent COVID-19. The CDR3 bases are TGTGCCTCCCGGGAGGGGCAAGCTCGGAATGAAAAACTGTTTTTT. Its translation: CASREGQARNEKLFF.